What follows describes a single T cell receptor beta chain. Its antigen is still unknown. Since the CDR3 does not end with the conserved phenylalanine or tryptophan, this likely comes from a read error. The sample's treatment: oral pan-JAK inhibitor, 5-10 mg twice daily. Both peripheral blood and punch biopsies of lesional scalp skin were obtained from patients who had alopecia areata. Extracted from the samples, RNA was reverse transcribed into cDNA to serve as the sequencing template. The data were produced by immunoSEQ multiplex PCR, yet TCRdb's version contains in-frame clones alone and is incomplete. The sample has about 120,000 clones, roughly 58% seen once. This entry comes from a study of CD8+ T cells in alopecia areata. The overall study: Treated patients were given 5 to 10 mg oral tofacitinib twice daily. General study results and limits: There were many expanded lesional clones persisting in scalp and blood during tofacitinib.

Trimming pared 0 bases from V and 0 bases from J, leaving 24 bases between. CDR3 length equals 20 residues. The germline gives CDR1 SGDLS, CDR2 YYNGEE. The TCR comes from a human donor with alopecia areata. The input for sequencing was CD8+ T cells sorted from blood, taken at week 4, from a patient treated with tofacitinib. V gene TRBV9 combines with J gene TRBJ1-1, with D possibly TRBD1 on 5 matching bases. The CDR3 protein is CASSVGGGAAGMFMNTEAFL. CDR3 DNA: TGTGCCAGCAGCGTAGGAGGAGGAGCGGCAGGGATGTTCATGAACACTGAAGCTTTCCTT.